This T cell receptor (beta chain) appears in the sequencing data of a study of CD8 T cells in ankylosing spondylitis. A quantitative 5'-RACE method, one with molecular barcodes, was used to make TCR beta libraries. One entry per CDR3 protein, called by TCRdb with MiXCR from the 5' RACE reads. The top ten clones hold more than 1.3% of a sample with approximately 45,000 distinct CDR3 sequences, approximately 11% of them seen once. This clonotype was counted only a few times. Its antigen is as yet unknown. General study points: Disease-linked clones were reportedly significantly enriched in matched ankylosing spondylitis synovial fluid. In reactive arthritis synovial fluid and blood, some motif variants had been reported before.

Deletions cut 4 bases from V and 0 bases from J, with 13 bases between. The V gene's germline CDR1 is SGHVS and CDR2 FQNEAQ. The CDR3 loop spans 16 amino acids. This receptor was obtained from a male donor with ankylosing spondylitis or in good health (not recorded which). This rearrangement joins TRBV7-8 to TRBJ1-5; D uncertain. The specimen was blood, either unsorted or a sorted T cell fraction (not recorded which). CDR3 sequence: CASSYYGSHSNQPQHF. CDR3 in DNA: TGTGCCAGCAGCTACTACGGGTCACATAGCAATCAGCCCCAGCATTTT. The entire variable domain, with the rest obtained from reference TRBV7-8 and TRBJ1-5, is as follows: GAGVSQSPRYKVAKRGQDVALRCDPISGHVSLFWYQQALGQGPEFLTYFQNEAQLDKSGLPSDRFFAERPEGSVSTLKIQRTQQEDSAVYLCASSYYGSHSNQPQHFGDGTRLSIL.